This TCR beta chain derives from a study of identical twins. TCRdb called the 5' RACE reads again in MiXCR, with one record for every CDR3 protein. The data show about 340,000 distinct CDR3 sequences, 9% to 15% seen once. This clonotype occurred many times. The CDR3 covers 11 residues. Trimming pared 3 bases from V and 8 bases from J, leaving 8 bases between. The V gene's germline CDR1 is DFQATT and CDR2 SNEGSKA (reference sequence). In addition, the sample was reused for a study of yellow fever vaccine responses in identical twins.

Sequenced material: CD8+ T cells sorted from blood. J is TRBJ2-1 and V is TRBV20-1; D remains ambiguous. The TCR was taken from a woman between 18 and 30 years old in good health. CDR3 in amino acids: CSARSDHEQFF. The CDR3 nucleotides are TGCAGTGCTAGGTCAGACCATGAGCAGTTCTTC.